The source of this TCR beta chain is a study of T cell responses to AZD1222 COVID-19 vaccine. Data came from immunoSEQ multiplex PCR; TCRdb stores just in-frame clones and leaves some out. The data show over 100,000 clones, with over 75% seen just once and 9.5% to 15% held by the top ten. Worth noting for this clone: Its antigen is currently unknown.

The CDR3 extends over 15 amino acids. With V trimmed by 4 bases and J by 5 bases, 6 bases remained unmatched. The germline gives CDR1 SGDLS, CDR2 YYNGEE. Whole-study results and caveats: Donors were mostly white British, more females; clonal diversity possibly underestimated. Spike-specific TCR repertoires showed rising breadth and depth after two AZD1222 doses. Spike as a whole was targeted by vaccine-associated CD4 TCRs, dominant at 160-218 and 743-854. Repertoire sampling occurred only after the peak T cell response.

This sample comprised peripheral blood, obtained on day 0 of MenACWY control vaccination. The chain couples TRBV9 to TRBJ2-2; TRBD1 matches 9 bases. The TCR comes from an adult in good health. CDR3 sequence reads: CASSPRTGETGELFF. The CDR3 DNA is TGTGCCAGCAGCCCCCGGACAGGGGAAACCGGGGAGCTGTTTTTT.